Below are 28 T cell receptor beta chains sequenced from a single sample in a study of CD8+CD57+ T cells in acquired aplastic anemia. The use of genomic DNA as template underpinned the TCR beta VDJ and CDR3 profiling. TCRdb used MiXCR to reprocess the reads, holding one entry per CDR3 protein. The data contain under 200,000 distinct CDR3 sequences, around 40% of them singletons. Source material: sorted CD4+, CD8+, or CD8+CD57+ T cells (not recorded which) from PBMCs. These receptor sequences come from a human donor in good health.

CDR3 coding DNA: TGTGCCAGCCGCAAGGGGACAGGGGTTCCTCTTGGTGGCTACACCTTC. It encodes CASRKGTGVPLGGYTF. The V call is TRBV11-1, the J call TRBJ1-2; 10 bases fit TRBD1. CDR1 and CDR2 from the germline V gene are SGHAT and FQDESV (reference sequence). Losses at the gene ends were 8 bases for V and 7 bases for J; bases not matched to a gene: 16. This CDR3 region has 16 residues.

This rearrangement joins TRBV9 to TRBJ1-2, with no clear D. Germline V gene sequence: CDR1 SGDLS, CDR2 YYNGEE. The CDR3 sequence is 16 residues long. Trimming took 0 bases from V and 0 from J, leaving 12 bases between them. Written as DNA, the CDR3 is TGTGCCAGCAGCGTAGAAACGGGTACAGCTAACTATGGCTACACCTTC. It codes for CASSVETGTANYGYTF.

This clonotype has a count of ten or more. The chain couples TRBV7-9 to TRBJ2-5, with 13 bases that match TRBD2. Germline CDR1 reads SEHNR; CDR2 reads FQNEAQ (reference sequence). Germline trimming cut 2 bases from V and 3 bases from J; bases unmatched to any gene: 9. This CDR3 spans 18 amino acids. The CDR3 DNA sequence: TGTGCCAGCAGCTTAACCCGACTAGCGGGAGGAGGTGAAGAGACCCAGTACTTC. Translating it yields CASSLTRLAGGGEETQYF.

This clonotype was observed many times. The chain employs TRBV11-2 and TRBJ2-5; 7 nucleotides match TRBD1. CDR3 length: 15 residues. After removal of 5 bases from V and 6 bases from J, the junction contained 12 bases not matched to a gene. Germline CDR1 reads SGHAT; CDR2 reads FQNNGV. CDR3 nucleotide sequence: TGTGCCAGCAGCCGGGACAGCGGAACGGCAAAGACCCAGTACTTC. Protein product: CASSRDSGTAKTQYF.

The chain employs TRBV15 and TRBJ2-7, with 10 nucleotides matching TRBD1. This CDR3 is 14 amino acids long. V lost 0 bases to trimming and J lost 5 bases; unmatched junction nucleotides: 1. CDR1 is LNHNV, CDR2 YYDKDF, per germline (reference sequence). CDR3: CATSRETGGNEQYF. The CDR3 region has the DNA TGTGCCACCAGCAGAGAGACAGGGGGCAACGAGCAGTACTTC.

The chain recombines TRBV2 with TRBJ1-3, with D maybe TRBD1 (6 bases). The CDR3 covers 15 residues. Trimming left V 3 bases short and J 4 bases short, with 13 bases between. The germline V gene has CDR1 SNHLY and CDR2 FYNNEI. The CDR3 nucleotides read TGTGCCAGCAGTGACCTACAGGGTTCCGGAAACACCATATATTTT. It is translated as CASSDLQGSGNTIYF.

This clonotype came up many times. The chain employs TRBV30 and TRBJ1-6; no clear D. The V end was cut by 2 bases, the J end by 0 bases, with 5 bases between. The CDR3 is made up of 14 amino acids. The germline gives CDR1 GTSNPN, CDR2 SVGIG (reference sequence). CDR3 amino acids: CAWSQSSYNSPLHF. The CDR3 region has the DNA TGTGCCTGGAGTCAGAGCTCCTATAATTCACCCCTCCACTTT.

V gene TRBV10-3 combines with J gene TRBJ2-7; 7 bases align to TRBD1. The CDR3 covers 14 residues. J was trimmed by 3 bases and V by 2 bases; bases with no gene match: 4. Germline CDR1 reads ENHRY; CDR2 reads SYGVKD. The CDR3, as DNA: TGTGCCATCAGTGAGGGACAGGTTAACTACGAGCAGTACTTC. Translation gives CAISEGQVNYEQYF.

This clonotype was counted ten times or more. The rearrangement uses TRBV4-1 and TRBJ1-5, with a weak D call TRBD1 (5 bases). Germline CDR1 reads MGHRA; CDR2 reads YSYEKL. V was pared by 2 bases and J by 4 bases, with 9 bases between. The CDR3 is 14 amino acids. The DNA for the CDR3 is TGCGCCAGCAGCCAATTTGACAGTAATCAGCCCCAGCATTTT. It is translated as CASSQFDSNQPQHF.

This clonotype occurred a few times. This chain links TRBV29-1 with TRBJ1-5; D unresolved. This CDR3 has 13 residues. V was pared by 6 bases and J by 7 bases, with 16 bases between. From germline, CDR1 is SQVTM and CDR2 ANQGSEA. This chain's CDR3 is CSVAESFGQPQHF. Here the CDR3 DNA reads TGCAGCGTCGCGGAGAGTTTTGGACAGCCCCAGCATTTT.

Concerning this clonotype itself: The junction shows a germline mismatch at one end, possibly a read error. The DNA of the CDR3 is TGTGCCACCGGCAGGGACAGGGTGAACTATGGCTACACCTTC. This sequence encodes CATGRDRVNYGYTF. The chain links TRBV15 to TRBJ1-2, with 9 positions matching TRBD1. The CDR3 has 14 amino acids. CDR1 LNHNV and CDR2 YYDKDF come from the germline V gene (reference sequence).

Points on this clonotype: A read error may explain this, as a much larger clone is one base away. The chain joins TRBV12-3 or TRBV12-4 to TRBJ1-5; D gene uncertain. Trimming took off 5 bases at V and 5 bases at J, with 16 bases between the two ends. There are 15 residues in the CDR3. The CDR3, as DNA: TGTGCCAGCAGTCACTCAGACCCTCTTCATCAGCCCCAGCATTTT. It is translated as CASSHSDPLHQPQHF.

With respect to this clonotype: Just one base apart from a much larger clone, this may be a read error. V usage is TRBV5-1 and J usage is TRBJ2-1; D possibly corresponds to TRBD1 (6 bases). The CDR3 is made up of 16 amino acids. Looked up from germline, CDR1 is SGHRS and CDR2 is YFSETQ. The CDR3 region is CASSLGGGPVTDERFF. Here the CDR3 DNA reads TGCGCCAGCAGCTTGGGTGGGGGCCCAGTTACCGATGAGCGGTTCTTC.

This clonotype appeared a few times. The chain carries TRBV7-3 and TRBJ1-6; TRBD1 agrees at 9 bases. CDR1 is SGHTA and CDR2 is FQGTGA in the germline V gene. The CDR3 consists of 14 residues. Germline trimming cut 5 bases from V and 9 bases from J; bases unmatched to any gene: 5. DNA for the CDR3: TGTGCCAGCAGCCGGACAGGGGTAGGTTCACCCCTCCACTTT. This codes for CASSRTGVGSPLHF.

This clonotype has ten or more counts. The CDR3 DNA is TGCGCCAGCAGCCAAGATAGCGGGGCCCAGCATTTT. It encodes CASSQDSGAQHF. The chain carries TRBV4-1 and TRBJ1-5; D ambiguous. V lost 0 bases, J lost 11 bases, and 8 bases lay in between. CDR3 length equals 12 residues. Germline V CDR1 and CDR2: MGHRA, YSYEKL.

V gene TRBV2 combines with J gene TRBJ2-2, with TRBD1 matching over 8 bases. J gave up 1 base and V 6 bases, and 1 base lay outside the gene matches. The CDR3 contains 14 residues. Germline assignment: CDR1 SNHLY and CDR2 FYNNEI. The CDR3 sequence: CASRGTGNTGELFF. CDR3 DNA sequence: TGTGCCAGCAGGGGGACAGGGAACACCGGGGAGCTGTTTTTT.

The genes are TRBV7-3 and TRBJ1-1, with unresolved D. CDR3 length equals 13 residues. Germline V CDR1 and CDR2: SGHTA, FQGTGA. V shed 2 bases and J shed 5 bases, with 9 bases lying between them. The CDR3: CASSLADRTEAFF. The CDR3 bases are TGTGCCAGCAGCTTAGCCGACCGGACTGAAGCTTTCTTT. Using reference TRBV7-3 and TRBJ1-1 for the parts outside the CDR3, the full variable domain is GAGVSQTPSNKVTEKGKYVELRCDPISGHTALYWYRQSLGQGPEFLIYFQGTGAADDSGLPNDRFFAVRPEGSVSTLKIQRTERGDSAVYLCASSLADRTEAFFGQGTRLTVV.

The chain joins TRBV29-1 to TRBJ2-3, with a tentative D call TRBD2 (6 bases). Trimming took off 1 base at V and 1 base at J, with 12 bases between the two ends. Germline values: CDR1 SQVTM, CDR2 ANQGSEA. The CDR3 sequence is 15 residues long. In nucleotides, the CDR3 is TGCAGCGTTGAAGCCCTAGCGAGACGCACAGATACGCAGTATTTT. It specifies CSVEALARRTDTQYF.

The rearrangement joins TRBV5-1 to TRBJ2-7; D gene unclear. Germline assignment: CDR1 SGHRS and CDR2 YFSETQ. V was cut by 3 bases and J by 2 bases, with 15 bases left in between. This CDR3 region has 15 residues. DNA for the CDR3: TGCGCCAGCAGCTATGGAGTGGGCGGCACCTACGAGCAGTACTTC. Residues: CASSYGVGGTYEQYF.

This clonotype was counted at least ten times. This sequence joins TRBV19 and TRBJ2-2; D is ambiguous. CDR3 length: 14 residues. Trimming left V 7 bases short and J 6 bases short, with 15 bases between. Per germline, CDR1 LNHDA and CDR2 SQIVND (reference sequence). The CDR3 DNA sequence: TGTGCCAGTAAATCTAGTTTTATACCCGGGGAGCTGTTTTTT. Amino acids: CASKSSFIPGELFF.

This clonotype was recorded a few times. The chain couples TRBV18 to TRBJ2-3, with D tentatively TRBD2 (5 bases). CDR1 is KGHSH and CDR2 is LQKENI in the germline V gene. The CDR3 totals 14 residues. Trimming removed 4 bases from V and 2 bases from J, with 10 bases in between. CDR3 in amino acids: CASSLGRNTDTQYF. As DNA, the CDR3 is TGTGCCAGCTCACTAGGGAGAAACACAGATACGCAGTATTTT. The complete variable domain, with remaining parts taken from reference TRBV18 and TRBJ2-3, reads NAGVMQNPRHLVRRRGQEARLRCSPMKGHSHVYWYRQLPEEGLKFMVYLQKENIIDESGMPKERFSAEFPKEGPSILRIQQVVRGDSAAYFCASSLGRNTDTQYFGPGTRLTVL.

The chain joins TRBV19 to TRBJ2-7, with unresolved D. Trimming took off 9 bases at V and 3 bases at J, with 18 bases between the two ends. Germline V gene data show CDR1 as LNHDA and CDR2 as SQIVND (reference sequence). The CDR3 is 14 residues long. The CDR3 sequence is CASSTPGPIYEQYF. The CDR3, as DNA: TGTGCCAGCTCTACTCCGGGTCCAATCTACGAGCAGTACTTC.

V gene TRBV11-1 combines with J gene TRBJ1-1; 7 bases align to TRBD1. V was clipped by 6 bases and J by 0 bases; unmatched bases: 10. Germline assignment: CDR1 SGHAT and CDR2 FQDESV (reference sequence). CDR3 size: 16 residues. The DNA of the CDR3 is TGTGCCAGCAGTCCCCGGGGACAGATCATGAACACTGAAGCTTTCTTT. Translating gives CASSPRGQIMNTEAFF.

V and J are TRBV10-3 and TRBJ2-7; 10 bases are shared with TRBD2. Germline loops: CDR1 ENHRY, CDR2 SYGVKD. V dropped 4 bases and J dropped 7; count of bases not matched to a gene: 4. The length of the CDR3 is 13 residues. This CDR3 is CAISGLAGDEQYF. For the CDR3, the DNA is TGTGCCATCAGTGGGCTAGCGGGGGATGAGCAGTACTTC.

A word on this clonotype: At one of its ends the junction is not consistent with the germline gene, which may arise from a read error. The chain has TRBV27 and TRBJ2-1; D remains ambiguous. The CDR3 covers 11 residues. Germline V gene lookup returns CDR1 MNHEY and CDR2 SMNVEV (reference sequence). CDR3 amino acids: CASSSSSKPSF. For the CDR3, the DNA is TGTGCCAGCAGCTCTTCCAGCAAACCGTCCTTC.

Concerning this clonotype itself: A read error may account for a junction end that differs from germline. This rearrangement joins TRBV10-3 to TRBJ2-3, with D uncertain. CDR1 is ENHRY and CDR2 is SYGVKD in the germline V gene. The CDR3 has 15 residues. The CDR3 DNA is TGTGCCACCAGTGAGTCCAGCGAAGGCACAGATACGCAGTACTTT. This encodes CATSESSEGTDTQYF.

At least ten counts were recorded for this clonotype. The genes are TRBV4-2 and TRBJ2-6, with D possibly being TRBD2 (5 bases). Per the germline V gene, CDR1 is LGHNA and CDR2 is YNFKEQ. This CDR3 contains 18 residues. V lost 1 base and J lost 0, with 13 bases in between. The CDR3 region has the DNA TGTGCCAGCAGCCAAGTACGAGGGCGGGTCTCTGGGGCCAACGTCCTGACTTTC. Its translation: CASSQVRGRVSGANVLTF.

This clonotype was observed at least ten times. This chain connects TRBV10-2 to TRBJ2-2; D may be TRBD1 (5 bases). The CDR3 is 14 residues long. CDR1 WSHSY and CDR2 SAAADI come from the germline V gene. The ends were cut back, 6 bases at V and 4 bases at J, with 12 bases in the middle. The CDR3 DNA reads as TGCGCCAGCAGAGACAGAAGGGCCACCGGGGAGCTGTTTTTT. Protein sequence: CASRDRRATGELFF.